These T cell receptor beta chains were read from a single sample in a study of blood T cell repertoires in COVID-19. TCRdb's table, derived via immunoSEQ multiplex PCR, lists solely in-frame clones and lacks some. The sample includes roughly 280,000 clones, 75% to 90% of them seen just once. Sequencing was done on a sample of PBMCs or T cells enriched from blood (not recorded which). The receptors shown here come from a woman in her 30s with acute COVID-19. The CDR3 runs from the conserved cysteine through the conserved F or W. Fields, in order: V gene, clone size, J gene, D gene, CDR3 length, CDR3 DNA, CDR3 protein. D genes are given only for firm matches. Size tells how often a clone was seen (once, few, many) or the class of an expanded clone, and some rows leave it out.

TRBV4-1	.	TRBJ1-6	TRBD1	16	TGCGCCAGCAGCCAGCCGGGACAGTGGTTAGGTTCACCCCTCCACTTT	CASSQPGQWLGSPLHF
TRBV9	.	TRBJ2-5	.	15	TGTGCCAGCAGCGGAACAGGATTCCTGGGGGAGACCCAGTACTTC	CASSGTGFLGETQYF
TRBV4-1	.	TRBJ2-7	.	17	TGCGCCAGCAGCCAAGGGGAAAAGGGGGTTATTTCCTACGAGCAGTACTTC	CASSQGEKGVISYEQYF
TRBV21-1	.	TRBJ2-7	.	16	TGTGCCAGCAGCAAGTTTACTAGCGGTTGCTCCTACGAGCAGTACTTC	CASSKFTSGCSYEQYF
TRBV9	few	TRBJ2-1	TRBD2	16	TGTGCCAGCAGCGTAGTCTTAGCGGGAGGGCAAAATGAGCAGTTCTTC	CASSVVLAGGQNEQFF
TRBV9	.	TRBJ2-2	TRBD2	19	TGTGCCAGCAGCGTACCGGAGAGCAGCGGGAGGGTTGGCACCGGGGAGCTGTTTTTT	CASSVPESSGRVGTGELFF
TRBV6-5	.	TRBJ2-1	TRBD2	16	TGTGCCAGCAGTTTGTTTGATCGCGGGAGCGACAATGAGCAGTTCTTC	CASSLFDRGSDNEQFF
TRBV2	.	TRBJ2-3	TRBD2	14	TGTGCCACCGGGACTAGCGGGGGTATGGATACGCAGTATTTT	CATGTSGGMDTQYF
TRBV5-6	.	TRBJ1-2	.	13	TGTGCCAGCAGCCGCGGTGGGGCTTGGGGCTACACCTTC	CASSRGGAWGYTF
TRBV4-1	.	TRBJ2-1	.	13	TGCGCCAGCAGCCAAGTACTCTTAAATGAGCAGTTCTTC	CASSQVLLNEQFF
TRBV13	.	TRBJ2-2	.	17	TGTGCCAGCATCCTTACCCATGGGGGGACGAACACCGGGGAGCTGTTTTTT	CASILTHGGTNTGELFF
TRBV28	.	TRBJ1-2	.	13	TGTGCCAGCAGTTCACAGGGAGTCTATGGCTACACCTTC	CASSSQGVYGYTF
TRBV7-2	.	TRBJ2-7	TRBD2	15	TGTGCCAGCAGCTTAGTGCTAGCGGGAGTTCAAGAGCAGTACTTC	CASSLVLAGVQEQYF
TRBV7-9	.	TRBJ1-1	.	10	TGTGCCAGCGGTAGAACTGAAGCTTTCTTT	CASGRTEAFF
TRBV6-6	.	TRBJ2-5	.	14	TGTGCCAGCAACGTTGGGCAGGGCAGAGAGACCCAGTACTTC	CASNVGQGRETQYF
TRBV6-2/TRBV6-3	.	TRBJ2-7	.	15	TGTGCCAGCAGTTACCCGGGACATATTTCCTACGAGCAGTACTTC	CASSYPGHISYEQYF
TRBV10-3	.	TRBJ2-5	.	13	TGTGCCATCAGTGCTTCGGGAGAAGAGACCCAGTACTTC	CAISASGEETQYF
TRBV9	.	TRBJ2-1	TRBD2	16	TGTGCCAGCAGCGCGACCGGGACTAGCGGGAGTAATGAGCAGTTCTTC	CASSATGTSGSNEQFF
TRBV28	.	TRBJ2-5	TRBD2	16	TGTGCCAGCAGTTTGCGGACTAGCGGGAGGGAAGAGACCCAGTACTTC	CASSLRTSGREETQYF
TRBV4-1	.	TRBJ2-2	.	15	TGCGCCAGCAGCCAAGATCCACTAAACACCGGGGAGCTGTTTTTT	CASSQDPLNTGELFF
TRBV11-2	once	TRBJ2-1	.	12	TGTGCCAGCAGCTTAGCAGGCAGGGATGAGTTCTTC	CASSLAGRDEFF
TRBV4-3	.	TRBJ2-3	.	17	TGCGCCAGCAGCCAAGAATACAGGGGGGGGTCCACAGATACGCAGTATTTT	CASSQEYRGGSTDTQYF
TRBV5-4	once	TRBJ2-1	TRBD2	17	TGTGCCAGCAGCTTGGAAGTACTAGCGGGAGGGTACAATGAGCAGTTCTTC	CASSLEVLAGGYNEQFF
TRBV27	.	TRBJ1-2	TRBD1	15	TGTGCCAGCAGACTGTCCGGGACAGGGGCCGGCGGCTACACCTTC	CASRLSGTGAGGYTF
TRBV7-9	.	TRBJ2-1	.	18	TGTGCCAGCAGCTTAGACCTAGCGAGGAGATTGGTTGGCAATGAGCAGTTCTTC	CASSLDLARRLVGNEQFF
TRBV7-2	.	TRBJ2-7	.	14	TGTGCCAGCAGCTTAGCGGGCCCAAGTTACGAGCAGTACTTC	CASSLAGPSYEQYF
TRBV19	.	TRBJ2-1	TRBD2	16	TGTGCCAGTAGTATGGAGGGGAGCGGGAGATGGAATGAGCAGTTCTTC	CASSMEGSGRWNEQFF
TRBV24-1	.	TRBJ1-4	TRBD1	15	TGTGCCACCAGCGGGAGACAGGGGGGAGATGAAAAACTGTTTTTT	CATSGRQGGDEKLFF
TRBV19	.	TRBJ2-6	TRBD1	15	TGTGCCAGTAGTGGGGACAGGGCTGGGGCCAACGTCCTGACTTTC	CASSGDRAGANVLTF
TRBV19	few	TRBJ1-1	.	13	TGTGCCAGTAGTATGCGCCCGAACACTGAAGCTTTCTTT	CASSMRPNTEAFF
TRBV7-2	once	TRBJ1-4	.	16	TGTGCCAGCAGCTTAGTGGGAACAGGGATGGCTGAAAAACTGTTTTTT	CASSLVGTGMAEKLFF
TRBV7-8	.	TRBJ2-2	TRBD2	18	TGTGCCAGCAGCTTCTCACTAGCGGGAGTCCGATTCGGCGGGGAGCTGTTTTTT	CASSFSLAGVRFGGELFF
TRBV5-1	.	TRBJ1-6	.	13	TGCGCCAGCAGCTTGGAAGGGGGGGGGCCCCTCCACTTT	CASSLEGGGPLHF
TRBV28	.	TRBJ2-7	.	14	TGTGCCAGCAGGATCCGACAGGACCCCTACGAGCAGTACTTC	CASRIRQDPYEQYF
TRBV10-3	.	TRBJ1-6	TRBD1	15	TGTGCCATCAGTGAGTCGGGACAGGGGTACTCACCCCTCCACTTT	CAISESGQGYSPLHF
TRBV9	.	TRBJ2-1	.	13	TGTGCCAGCAGCGTGGGACTTTTAGCTGAGCAGTTCTTC	CASSVGLLAEQFF
TRBV4-1	.	TRBJ2-1	.	15	TGCGCCAGCAGCCAAGATCCTATCTCCTACAATGAGCAGTTCTTC	CASSQDPISYNEQFF
TRBV6-2/TRBV6-3	.	TRBJ2-2	.	14	TGTGCCAGCAGTAGACAGTTTTTCACCGGGGAGCTGTTTTTT	CASSRQFFTGELFF
TRBV24-1	.	TRBJ2-1	TRBD1	14	TGTGCCACCAGTGAACAGACAGGGACCAATGAGCAGTTCTTC	CATSEQTGTNEQFF
TRBV5-1	.	TRBJ2-5	TRBD1	15	TGCGCCAGCAGCCCTTACGGACAGGGGGCAGAGACCCAGTACTTC	CASSPYGQGAETQYF
TRBV7-2	hyperexpanded	TRBJ2-7	.	13	TGTGCCAGCAGCTTAGACCGACTGGAGGAGCAGTACTTC	CASSLDRLEEQYF
TRBV28	.	TRBJ1-3	.	14	TGTGCCAGCAACGGCGGCATCTCTGGAAACACCATATATTTT	CASNGGISGNTIYF
TRBV10-3	.	TRBJ1-4	TRBD1	13	TGTGCCACCTTTAATCCGGGACAGGAAAAACTGTTTTTT	CATFNPGQEKLFF
TRBV11-2	.	TRBJ2-3	.	14	TGTGCCAGCACCCCGGGATCCAGCACAGATACGCAGTATTTT	CASTPGSSTDTQYF
TRBV7-8	.	TRBJ2-7	TRBD1	16	TGTGCCAGCAGCTTAGGCCCGGGGGACAGGCCCTACGAGCAGTACTTC	CASSLGPGDRPYEQYF
TRBV7-8	.	TRBJ2-1	.	13	TGTGCCAGCAGCCGACGGACTTACAATGAGCAGTTCTTC	CASSRRTYNEQFF